The clone carrying this T cell receptor (beta chain) has at least ten counts. The antigen is not known. This specimen comes from a study of molecular identifiers for immune sequencing clone quantification. Points from the study as a whole: Barcode collisions between identical TCR molecules could shrink estimates of highly expanded clone sizes. Clones with over 20 RNA copies captured over 97% of effector molecules but under 1% of naive ones.

CDR3 length: 15 residues. CDR1 and CDR2 (germline): LGHNA, YSLEER. The V and J ends lost 0 bases and 4 bases, in that order; junction bases with no gene match: 5. It was with previously described methods and listed TCR primers that bulk TCR libraries were made. TCRdb ran MiXCR on the PCR reads and lists one entry per CDR3 protein. The sample comprises approximately 97,000 distinct CDR3 sequences, approximately 25% of which are singletons, and under 1% rests with the top ten. Source material for naive CD8 libraries was roughly 17,000 to 1,100,000 sorted cells, with 10%, 30% or 50% RNA. Sequencing used naive CD8+ T cells from blood, with Jurkat cell RNA spiked in. The subset here: FACS-sorted CD8+CD4-CCR7+CD45RA+ naive T cells. This clonotype originated in a human donor in good health. Some libraries in this study had Jurkat cell RNA spiked in. This chain joins TRBV4-3 and TRBJ2-7, with TRBD2 matching 8 bases. The CDR3 reads CASSQDREGGYEQYF. For the CDR3, the DNA is TGCGCCAGCAGCCAAGACCGGGAGGGAGGGTACGAGCAGTACTTC.